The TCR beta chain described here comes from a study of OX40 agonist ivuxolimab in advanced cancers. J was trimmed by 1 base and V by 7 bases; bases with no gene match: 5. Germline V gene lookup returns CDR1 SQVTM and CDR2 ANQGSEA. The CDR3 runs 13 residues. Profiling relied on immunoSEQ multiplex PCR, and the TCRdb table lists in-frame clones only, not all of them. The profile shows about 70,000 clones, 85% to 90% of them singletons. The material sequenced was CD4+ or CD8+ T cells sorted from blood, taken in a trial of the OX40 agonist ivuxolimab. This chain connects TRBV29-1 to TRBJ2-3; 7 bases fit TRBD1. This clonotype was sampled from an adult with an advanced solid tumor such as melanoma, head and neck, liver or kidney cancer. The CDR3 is CSATGTGTDTQYF. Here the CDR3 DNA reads TGCAGCGCCACCGGGACAGGCACAGATACGCAGTATTTT.